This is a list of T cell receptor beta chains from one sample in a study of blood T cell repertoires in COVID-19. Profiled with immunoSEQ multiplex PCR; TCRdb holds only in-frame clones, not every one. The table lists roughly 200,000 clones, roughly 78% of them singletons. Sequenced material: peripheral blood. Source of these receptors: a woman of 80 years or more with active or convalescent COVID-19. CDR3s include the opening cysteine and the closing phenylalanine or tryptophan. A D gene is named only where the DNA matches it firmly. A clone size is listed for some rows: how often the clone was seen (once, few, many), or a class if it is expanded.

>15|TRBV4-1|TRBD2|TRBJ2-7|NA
TGCGCCAGCAGCCACGCCGGGACTAGCGGGGATGAGCAGTACTTC
CASSHAGTSGDEQYF
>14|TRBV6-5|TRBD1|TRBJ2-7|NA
TGTGCCAGCAGTTACGACATACAGGGGTCCGAGCAGTACTTC
CASSYDIQGSEQYF
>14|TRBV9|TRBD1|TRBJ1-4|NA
TGTGCCAGCAGCGTAGGCAGGGGGAATGAAAAACTGTTTTTT
CASSVGRGNEKLFF
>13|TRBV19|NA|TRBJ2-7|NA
TGTGCCAGTAGTAACCGAAGGACAGTCGAGCAGTACTTC
CASSNRRTVEQYF
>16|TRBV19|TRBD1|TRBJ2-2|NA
TGTGCCAGTACCCGGGGGACAGGGGGCAACACCGGGGAGCTGTTTTTT
CASTRGTGGNTGELFF
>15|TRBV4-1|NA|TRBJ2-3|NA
TGCGCCAGCAGCCATCGGGGGGCCGGCACAGATACGCAGTATTTT
CASSHRGAGTDTQYF
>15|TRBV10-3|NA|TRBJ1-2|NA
TGTGCCATCAGTGTGGAGGGTTTGTCCCCCTATGGCTACACCTTC
CAISVEGLSPYGYTF
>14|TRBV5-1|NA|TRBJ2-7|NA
TGCGCCAGCAGAGGTTTACAGGGCAGTGACGAGCAGTACTTC
CASRGLQGSDEQYF
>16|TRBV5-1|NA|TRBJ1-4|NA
TGCGCCAGCCGCGGAGTCGGCGGGCCGTTTAATGAAAAACTGTTTTTT
CASRGVGGPFNEKLFF
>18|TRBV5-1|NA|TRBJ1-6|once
TGCGCCAGCAGCAGAAGAGGACAGAACTTGGGGCAGAGGACACCCCTCCACTTT
CASSRRGQNLGQRTPLHF
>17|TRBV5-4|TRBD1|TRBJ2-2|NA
TGTGCCAGCAGCTTGGGAGGGACAGGGGGGACCACCGGGGAGCTGTTTTTT
CASSLGGTGGTTGELFF
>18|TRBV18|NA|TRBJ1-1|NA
TGTGCCAGCTCCCACGACGCAGGGTTGTTTTTTAGGAACACTGAAGCTTTCTTT
CASSHDAGLFFRNTEAFF
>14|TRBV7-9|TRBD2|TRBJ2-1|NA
TGTGCCAGCAGCCCAGCGGGGGGGCTCGTCGAGCAGTTCTTC
CASSPAGGLVEQFF
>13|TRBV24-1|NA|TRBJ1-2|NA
TGTGCCACCTCGGCATCGGGTAACTATGGCTACACCTTC
CATSASGNYGYTF
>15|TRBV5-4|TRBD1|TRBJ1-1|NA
TGTGCCAGCAGCTTGGGGACAGGAGAGGGGACTGAAGCTTTCTTT
CASSLGTGEGTEAFF
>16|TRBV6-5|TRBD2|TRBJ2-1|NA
TGTGCCAGCAGTTACGGGGGACTAGCGGGGGGTTACGAGCAGTTCTTC
CASSYGGLAGGYEQFF
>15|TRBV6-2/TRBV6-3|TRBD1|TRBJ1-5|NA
TGTGCCAGCAGTTTGTTCGGGACAGGGAAACAGCCCCAGCATTTT
CASSLFGTGKQPQHF
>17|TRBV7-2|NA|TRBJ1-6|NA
TGTGCCAGCAGCTCCCGAACAGATGTCTCCTATAATTCACCCCTCCACTTT
CASSSRTDVSYNSPLHF
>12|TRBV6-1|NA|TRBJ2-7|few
TGTGCCAGCAGTGAAGGACAGGAGTCGTTACGCTTC
CASSEGQESLRF
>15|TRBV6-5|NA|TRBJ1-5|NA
TGTGCCAGCAGTTACTCGGCAGGGGGCAATCAGCCCCAGCATTTT
CASSYSAGGNQPQHF
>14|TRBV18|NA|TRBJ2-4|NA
TGTGCCAGCTCTCCGGGAGTAGCCAAAAACATTCAGTACTTC
CASSPGVAKNIQYF
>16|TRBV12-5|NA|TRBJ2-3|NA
TGTGCTAGTGGTTCGCCCTCGGGACAAATCACAGATACGCAGTATTTT
CASGSPSGQITDTQYF
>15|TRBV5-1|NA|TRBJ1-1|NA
TGCGCCAGCAGCTTGGCCGGCGGACAGTACACTGAAGCTTTCTTT
CASSLAGGQYTEAFF
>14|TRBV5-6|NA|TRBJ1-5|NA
TGTGCCAGCAGCTTCGGGGGTAACAATCAGCCCCAGCATTTT
CASSFGGNNQPQHF
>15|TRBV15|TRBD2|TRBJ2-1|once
TGTGCCACCAGCGCGCGACTAGCGGGCCGCAATGAGCAGTTCTTC
CATSARLAGRNEQFF
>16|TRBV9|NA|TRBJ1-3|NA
TGTGCCAGCAGCGTAGATGACGCGGGGGACCTTCCACTGGAGGATTTT
CASSVDDAGDLPLEDF
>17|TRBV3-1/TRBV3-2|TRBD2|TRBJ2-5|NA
TGTGCCAGCAGCCAAGATCGTGGAGCGGGGGGGCTAGAGACCCAGTACTTC
CASSQDRGAGGLETQYF
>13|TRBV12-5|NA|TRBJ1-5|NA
TGTGCTAGTGCCTTTGGAAGCGATCAGCCCCAGCATTTT
CASAFGSDQPQHF